This T cell receptor beta chain was recorded in a study of blood T cell repertoires in COVID-19. Study overall: From T cells, B-cell-depleted T cells, or PBMCs came the material, which was cDNA or gDNA.

The table came from immunoSEQ multiplex PCR; TCRdb's copy has only in-frame clones and leaves some out. This table has roughly 37,000 clones, 60% to 85% appearing once. V lost 4 bases and J 0 bases, leaving 23 bases between the germline ends. The CDR3 sequence is 20 residues long. CDR1 and CDR2 from the germline V gene are SGHNT and YYREEE (reference sequence). The rearrangement links TRBV5-4 to TRBJ1-6; weak D call: TRBD1 (6 bases). Sequenced sample: peripheral blood. The sequence was obtained from a man aged 55-75 years with active COVID-19. CDR3: CASSIRGAKGPSSYNSPLHF. Written as DNA, the CDR3 is TGTGCCAGCAGCATCCGGGGGGCGAAGGGTCCCAGCTCCTATAATTCACCCCTCCACTTT.